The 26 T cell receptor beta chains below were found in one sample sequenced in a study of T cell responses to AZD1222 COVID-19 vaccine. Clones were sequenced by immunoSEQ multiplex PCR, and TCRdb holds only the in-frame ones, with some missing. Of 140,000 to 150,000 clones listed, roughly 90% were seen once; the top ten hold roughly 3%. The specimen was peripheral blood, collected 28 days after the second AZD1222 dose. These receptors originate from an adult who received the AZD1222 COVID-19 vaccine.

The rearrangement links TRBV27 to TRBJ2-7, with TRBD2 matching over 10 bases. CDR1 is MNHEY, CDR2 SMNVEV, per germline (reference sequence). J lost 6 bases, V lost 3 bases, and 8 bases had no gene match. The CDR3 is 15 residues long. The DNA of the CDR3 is TGTGCCAGCAGTTTTGGTAGCGGGAGGATTGTCGAGCAGTACTTC. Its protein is CASSFGSGRIVEQYF.

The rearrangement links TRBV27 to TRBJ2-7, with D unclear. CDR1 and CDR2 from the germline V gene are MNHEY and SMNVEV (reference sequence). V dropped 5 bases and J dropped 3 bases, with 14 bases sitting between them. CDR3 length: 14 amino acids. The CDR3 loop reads CASSKGVAGYEQYF. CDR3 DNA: TGTGCCAGCAGTAAGGGCGTCGCCGGCTACGAGCAGTACTTC.

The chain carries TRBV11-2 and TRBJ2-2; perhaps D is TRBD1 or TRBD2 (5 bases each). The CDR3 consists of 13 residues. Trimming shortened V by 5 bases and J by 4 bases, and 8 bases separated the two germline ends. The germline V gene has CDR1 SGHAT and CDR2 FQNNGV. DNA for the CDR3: TGTGCCAGCAGCGCGAGGGGCACCGGGGAGCTGTTTTTT. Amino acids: CASSARGTGELFF.

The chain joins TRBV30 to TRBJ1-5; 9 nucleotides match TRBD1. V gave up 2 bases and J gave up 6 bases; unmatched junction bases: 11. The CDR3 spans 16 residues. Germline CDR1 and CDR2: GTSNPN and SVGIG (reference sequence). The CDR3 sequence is CAWSTSFGQGSQPQHF. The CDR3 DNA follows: TGTGCCTGGAGTACGTCCTTCGGACAGGGGAGTCAGCCCCAGCATTTT. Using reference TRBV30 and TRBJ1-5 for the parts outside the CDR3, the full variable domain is SQTIHQWPATLVQPVGSPLSLECTVEGTSNPNLYWYRQAAGRGLQLLFYSVGIGQISSEVPQNLSASRPQDRQFILSSKKLLLSDSGFYLCAWSTSFGQGSQPQHFGDGTRLSIL.

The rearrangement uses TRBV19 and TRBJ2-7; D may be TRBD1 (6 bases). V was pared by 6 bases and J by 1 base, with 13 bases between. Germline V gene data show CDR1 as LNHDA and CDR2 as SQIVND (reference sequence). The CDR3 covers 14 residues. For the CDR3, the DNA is TGTGCCAGTAGGTCGGGACACACTTCCTACGAGCAGTACTTC. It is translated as CASRSGHTSYEQYF.

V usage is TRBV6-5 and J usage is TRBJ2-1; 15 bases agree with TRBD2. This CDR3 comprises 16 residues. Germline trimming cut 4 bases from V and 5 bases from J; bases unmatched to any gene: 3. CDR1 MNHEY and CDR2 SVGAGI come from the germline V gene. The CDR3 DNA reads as TGTGCCAGCAGTTCCGGACTAGCGGGAGGGGACAATGAGCAGTTCTTC. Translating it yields CASSSGLAGGDNEQFF.

The CDR3 DNA sequence: TGTGCCAGCAGTTTAGGAAGCACAGATACGCAGTATTTT. Amino acid sequence: CASSLGSTDTQYF. The chain is built from TRBV12-3 or TRBV12-4 and TRBJ2-3; the D is unclear. This CDR3 contains 13 residues. Trimming removed 1 base at V and 0 bases at J, with 2 bases between.

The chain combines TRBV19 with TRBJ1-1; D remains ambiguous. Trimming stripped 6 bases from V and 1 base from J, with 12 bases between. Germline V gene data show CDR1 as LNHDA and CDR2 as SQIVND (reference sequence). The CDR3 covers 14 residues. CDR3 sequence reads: CASSLSTKNTEAFF. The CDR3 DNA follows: TGTGCCAGTAGCCTATCGACCAAGAACACTGAAGCTTTCTTT.

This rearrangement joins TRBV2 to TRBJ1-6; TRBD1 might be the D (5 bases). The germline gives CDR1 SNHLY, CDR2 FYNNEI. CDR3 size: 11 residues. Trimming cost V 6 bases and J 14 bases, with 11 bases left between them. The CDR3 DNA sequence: TGTGCCAGCAGGGACCGGGGGGCCCTCCACTTT. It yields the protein CASRDRGALHF.

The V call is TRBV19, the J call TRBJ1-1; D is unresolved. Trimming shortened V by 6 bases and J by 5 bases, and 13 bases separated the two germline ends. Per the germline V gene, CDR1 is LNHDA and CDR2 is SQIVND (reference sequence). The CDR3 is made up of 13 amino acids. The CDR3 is CASRVLAGTEAFF. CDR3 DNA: TGTGCCAGTAGGGTCCTGGCGGGTACTGAAGCTTTCTTT. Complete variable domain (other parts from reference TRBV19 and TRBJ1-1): DGGITQSPKYLFRKEGQNVTLSCEQNLNHDAMYWYRQDPGQGLRLIYYSQIVNDFQKGDIAEGYSVSREKKESFPLTVTSAQKNPTAFYLCASRVLAGTEAFFGQGTRLTVV.

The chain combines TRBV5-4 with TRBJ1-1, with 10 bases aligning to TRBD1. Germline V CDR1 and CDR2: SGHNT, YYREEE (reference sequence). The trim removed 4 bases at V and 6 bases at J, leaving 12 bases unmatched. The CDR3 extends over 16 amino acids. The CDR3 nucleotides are TGTGCCAGCAGCCCGGGGGGGGACAGGGGATCGGCTGAAGCTTTCTTT. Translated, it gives CASSPGGDRGSAEAFF.

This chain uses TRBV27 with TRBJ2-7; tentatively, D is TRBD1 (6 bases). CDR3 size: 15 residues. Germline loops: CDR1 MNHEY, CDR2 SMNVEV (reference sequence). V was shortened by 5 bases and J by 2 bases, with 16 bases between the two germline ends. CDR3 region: CASSITRRTAYEQYF. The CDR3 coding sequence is TGTGCCAGCAGTATAACCCGTAGGACAGCCTACGAGCAGTACTTC.

The CDR3 reads CASSLSVGQGGGYTF. The CDR3 DNA reads as TGTGCCAGCAGTTTATCAGTGGGACAGGGGGGAGGCTACACCTTC. This sequence joins TRBV27 and TRBJ1-2, with TRBD1 matching over 11 bases. Per germline, CDR1 MNHEY and CDR2 SMNVEV (reference sequence). This CDR3 is 15 amino acids long. Losses at the gene ends were 0 bases for V and 8 bases for J; bases not matched to a gene: 5.

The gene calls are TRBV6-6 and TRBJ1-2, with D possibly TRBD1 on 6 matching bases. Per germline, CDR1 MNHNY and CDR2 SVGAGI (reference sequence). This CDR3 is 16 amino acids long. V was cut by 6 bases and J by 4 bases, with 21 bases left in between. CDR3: CASSSSGGRPVYGYTF. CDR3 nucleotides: TGTGCCAGCAGCTCTAGCGGGGGGCGCCCCGTCTATGGCTACACCTTC.

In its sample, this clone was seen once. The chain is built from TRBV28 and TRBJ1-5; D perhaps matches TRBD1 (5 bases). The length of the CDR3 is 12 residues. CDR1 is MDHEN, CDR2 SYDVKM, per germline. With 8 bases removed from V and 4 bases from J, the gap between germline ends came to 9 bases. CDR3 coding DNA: TGTGCCAGCGGGGCTGTGAATCAGCCCCAGCATTTT. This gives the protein CASGAVNQPQHF.

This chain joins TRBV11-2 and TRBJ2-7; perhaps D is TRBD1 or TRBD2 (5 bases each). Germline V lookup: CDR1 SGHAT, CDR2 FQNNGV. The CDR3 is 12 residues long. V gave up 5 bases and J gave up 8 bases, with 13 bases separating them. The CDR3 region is CASSPTGTKQYF. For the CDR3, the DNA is TGTGCCAGCAGCCCGACGGGGACCAAGCAGTACTTC.

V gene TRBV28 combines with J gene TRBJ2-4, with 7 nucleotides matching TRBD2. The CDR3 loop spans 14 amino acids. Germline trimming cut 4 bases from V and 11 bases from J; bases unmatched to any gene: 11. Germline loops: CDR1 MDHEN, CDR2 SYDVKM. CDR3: CASSSWEGPKVQYF. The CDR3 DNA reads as TGTGCCAGCAGTTCATGGGAGGGGCCGAAGGTTCAGTACTTC. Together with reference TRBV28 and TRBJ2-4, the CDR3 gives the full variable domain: DVKVTQSSRYLVKRTGEKVFLECVQDMDHENMFWYRQDPGLGLRLIYFSYDVKMKEKGDIPEGYSVSREKKERFSLILESASTNQTSMYLCASSSWEGPKVQYFGAGTRLSVL.

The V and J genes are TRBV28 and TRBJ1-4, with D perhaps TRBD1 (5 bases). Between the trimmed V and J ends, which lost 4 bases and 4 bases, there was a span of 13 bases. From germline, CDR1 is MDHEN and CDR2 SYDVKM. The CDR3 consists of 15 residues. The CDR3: CASSSPGGGNEKLFF. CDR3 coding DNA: TGTGCCAGCAGTTCCCCGGGGGGGGGTAATGAAAAACTGTTTTTT.

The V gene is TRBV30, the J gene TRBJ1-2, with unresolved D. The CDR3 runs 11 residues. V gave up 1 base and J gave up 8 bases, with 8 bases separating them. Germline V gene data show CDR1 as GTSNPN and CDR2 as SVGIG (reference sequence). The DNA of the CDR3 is TGTGCCTGGAGTGCGGGATACGGCTACACCTTC. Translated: CAWSAGYGYTF.

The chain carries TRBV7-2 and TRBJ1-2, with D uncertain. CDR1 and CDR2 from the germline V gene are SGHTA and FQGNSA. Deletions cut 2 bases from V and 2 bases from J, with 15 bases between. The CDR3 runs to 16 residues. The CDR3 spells CASSLRSGRTNYGYTF. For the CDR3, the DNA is TGTGCCAGCAGCTTAAGGAGTGGGAGAACCAACTATGGCTACACCTTC.

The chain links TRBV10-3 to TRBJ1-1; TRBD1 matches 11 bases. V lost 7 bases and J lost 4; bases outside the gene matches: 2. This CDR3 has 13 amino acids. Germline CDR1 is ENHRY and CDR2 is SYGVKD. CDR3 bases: TGTGCCATCACTGGGACAGGGGGCACTGAAGCTTTCTTT. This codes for CAITGTGGTEAFF.

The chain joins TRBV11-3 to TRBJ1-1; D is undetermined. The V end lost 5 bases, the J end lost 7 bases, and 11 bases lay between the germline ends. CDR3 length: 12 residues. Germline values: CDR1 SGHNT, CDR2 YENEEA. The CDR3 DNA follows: TGTGCCAGCAGCCGACTGGACGGTGAAGCTTTCTTT. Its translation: CASSRLDGEAFF.

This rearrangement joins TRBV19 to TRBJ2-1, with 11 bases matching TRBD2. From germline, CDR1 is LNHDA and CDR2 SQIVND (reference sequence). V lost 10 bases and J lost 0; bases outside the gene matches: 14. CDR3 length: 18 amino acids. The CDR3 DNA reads TGTGCCACTGAGGGACTAGCGGCAACCTACGGCTCCTACAATGAGCAGTTCTTC. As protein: CATEGLAATYGSYNEQFF. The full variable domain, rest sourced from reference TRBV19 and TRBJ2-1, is DGGITQSPKYLFRKEGQNVTLSCEQNLNHDAMYWYRQDPGQGLRLIYYSQIVNDFQKGDIAEGYSVSREKKESFPLTVTSAQKNPTAFYLCATEGLAATYGSYNEQFFGPGTRLTVL.

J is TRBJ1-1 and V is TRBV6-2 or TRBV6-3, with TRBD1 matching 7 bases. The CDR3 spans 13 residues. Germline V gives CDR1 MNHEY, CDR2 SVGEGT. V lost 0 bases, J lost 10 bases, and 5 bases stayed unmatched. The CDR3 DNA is TGTGCCAGCAGTTACTCGACAGGGCCGGGAGCTTTCTTT. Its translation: CASSYSTGPGAFF.

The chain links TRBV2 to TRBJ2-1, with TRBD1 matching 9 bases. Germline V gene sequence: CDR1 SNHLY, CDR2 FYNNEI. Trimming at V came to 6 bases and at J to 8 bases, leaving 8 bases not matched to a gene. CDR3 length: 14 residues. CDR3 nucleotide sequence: TGTGCCAGCAGCTACGGGACAGGGTTATATGAGCAGTTCTTC. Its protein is CASSYGTGLYEQFF.

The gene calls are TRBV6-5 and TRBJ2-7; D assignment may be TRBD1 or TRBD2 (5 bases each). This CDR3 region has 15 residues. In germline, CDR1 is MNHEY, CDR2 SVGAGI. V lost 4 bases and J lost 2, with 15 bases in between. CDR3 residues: CASSSWERDPYEQYF. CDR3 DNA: TGTGCCAGCAGTTCCTGGGAACGGGACCCCTACGAGCAGTACTTC.